This paragraph covers one TCR beta chain sequence. At one of its ends the junction is not consistent with the germline gene, which may arise from a read error. The CDR3 runs to 14 residues. The germline V gene encodes CDR1 SGHDN and CDR2 FVKESK. Using a constant-region primer together with ProtoScript II reverse transcriptase, TCR beta cDNA was made from 500 ng of total RNA. Three-round nested multiplex PCR performed with slightly modified ARM-PCR produced the TCR beta libraries. For approximately 11 cycles apiece, the opening two PCR rounds ran with TRBV1-TRBV30 forward primers and a C-beta reverse primer. TCRdb fed the multiplex PCR reads into MiXCR, producing one record per CDR3 protein. The sample consists of about 60,000 distinct CDR3 sequences, roughly 70% of them appearing once. DNA and RNA were both co-extracted from about 19-30 mg of bulk tissue that had not been sorted. The record originates from a study of tumor-infiltrating lymphocytes in primary liver carcinoma. Turning to the study itself: Subjects consisted of male and female patients aged 30 to 69 years. Each of the growths was stage T1-T3 N0M0, extending about 4 to 10 cm across. There were roughly 3.65 to 8 million productive TCRbeta reads per sample, a yield similar across tissue types.

The chain links TRBV14 to TRBJ2-1; D perhaps matches TRBD2 (6 bases). This TCR was sampled from a man aged 35 to 55 with primary liver carcinoma and hepatitis B virus infection. Sequenced sample: liver tumor tissue from sampling region 4. Stated subset: tumor region T4, right-lateral pole. The CDR3 reads CASSQAGTGSEKLF. The CDR3 nucleotides read TGTGCCAGCAGCCAGGCGGGAACGGGAAGTGAGAAGTTATTC.